The next 6 T cell receptor beta chains were all read from a single sample in a study of cytomegalovirus exposure and HLA in healthy donors (dated by TCRdb to about 2017). The library was generated by the immunoSEQ multiplex PCR assay. A mixture of 60 forward primers for TCR Vbeta segments and 13 reverse primers for TCR Jbeta segments was used in the multiplex PCR. TCRdb took over this immuneACCESS table, retaining in-frame rearrangements with V and J assigned. Such tables are incomplete; in checked studies, under half of the missing clones stem from an unresolved V gene, and the remainder is unexplained. The sample table lists fewer than 100,000 clones, 70% to 80% of them with a count of one. In total, the top ten clones hold 3% to 3.5% of the sample. Specimen: PBMCs. These receptors were taken from a man aged 40-49 years in good health and CMV-seronegative.

The rearrangement joins TRBV29-1 to TRBJ2-1, with 8 bases lining up with TRBD2. The CDR3 is made up of 15 amino acids. Trimming cost V 6 bases and J 9 bases; bases outside gene matches: 16. Germline assignment: CDR1 SQVTM and CDR2 ANQGSEA. Here the CDR3 DNA reads TGCAGCGTAAAGTACACTAGCGGATATGCTATTGAGCAGTTCTTC. Protein sequence: CSVKYTSGYAIEQFF.

This rearrangement joins TRBV6-1 to TRBJ2-3; 8 bases match TRBD1. The CDR3 contains 16 residues. Unmatched junction bases numbered 4, after V lost 1 base and J lost 1 base. Germline loops: CDR1 MNHNS, CDR2 SASEGT. In nucleotides, the CDR3 is TGTGCCAGCAGTGAAGGCGACAGGGGTGGCACAGATACGCAGTATTTT. Amino acids: CASSEGDRGGTDTQYF.

This clone was counted between two and nine times. J is TRBJ1-4 and V is TRBV4-1; possible D gene TRBD1, 6 bases. The CDR3 sequence is 14 residues long. CDR1 and CDR2 (germline): MGHRA, YSYEKL. V lost 2 bases to trimming and J lost 5 bases, with 9 bases between them. CDR3 protein: CASSQNRANEKLFF. CDR3 sequence (DNA): TGCGCCAGCAGCCAAAACAGGGCAAATGAAAAACTGTTTTTT.

The chain couples TRBV28 to TRBJ2-7; tentative D call: TRBD1 (5 bases). Germline V gene lookup returns CDR1 MDHEN and CDR2 SYDVKM. This CDR3 contains 15 residues. V lost 3 bases to trimming and J lost 1 base, with 13 bases between them. The CDR3: CASSFEIGHSYEQYF. CDR3 sequence (DNA): TGTGCCAGCAGTTTTGAGATAGGACATTCCTACGAGCAGTACTTC.

The CDR3 DNA is TGTGCCAGCAGCCAAGTGGCGGGAGTCTGGAACATTCAGTACTTC. Its translation is CASSQVAGVWNIQYF. The chain recombines TRBV14 with TRBJ2-4; 7 nucleotides match TRBD2. V was pared by 1 base and J by 7 bases, with 7 bases of the junction left unmatched. This CDR3 has 15 residues. Per germline, CDR1 SGHDN and CDR2 FVKESK.

The rearrangement uses TRBV7-9 and TRBJ1-2; no firm D call. V lost 0 bases and J lost 4, with 9 bases in between. The CDR3 has 14 amino acids. CDR1 SEHNR and CDR2 FQNEAQ come from the germline V gene (reference sequence). CDR3 loop: CASSLAQSGYGYTF. The CDR3 region has the DNA TGTGCCAGCAGCTTAGCCCAGTCGGGCTATGGCTACACCTTC. Full variable domain (outside the CDR3, taken from reference TRBV7-9 and TRBJ1-2): DTGVSQNPRHKITKRGQNVTFRCDPISEHNRLYWYRQTLGQGPEFLTYFQNEAQLEKSRLLSDRFSAERPKGSFSTLEIQRTEQGDSAMYLCASSLAQSGYGYTFGSGTRLTVV.